A single sample gave rise to the 22 T cell receptor beta chains below, sequenced in a study of blood T cell repertoires in COVID-19. The data were produced by immunoSEQ multiplex PCR, yet TCRdb's version contains in-frame clones alone and is incomplete. The sample lists roughly 120,000 clones, 65% to 90% occurring once. Source material: peripheral blood. These receptors were obtained from a man of 80 years or more with acute or convalescent COVID-19.

Here the CDR3 DNA reads TGTGCCAGCAGCGTAGAGGGACAGGCGTACAATGAGCAGTTCTTC. Translation gives CASSVEGQAYNEQFF. The genes are TRBV9 and TRBJ2-1; TRBD1 matches 8 bases. Trimming cost V 0 bases and J 4 bases; bases outside gene matches: 3. Germline assignment: CDR1 SGDLS and CDR2 YYNGEE. This CDR3 comprises 15 residues.

The V gene is TRBV7-6, the J gene TRBJ1-6; 8 nucleotides line up with TRBD1. This CDR3 has 16 residues. V lost 0 bases, J lost 6 bases, and 4 bases stayed unmatched. Germline values: CDR1 SGHVS, CDR2 FNYEAQ. The CDR3 is CASSLAQTGVNSPLHF. The DNA for the CDR3 is TGTGCCAGCAGCTTAGCCCAGACAGGGGTTAATTCACCCCTCCACTTT.

The CDR3 reads CASSAGTNGVGTQYF. DNA of the CDR3: TGTGCCAGTAGTGCCGGGACTAACGGGGTTGGGACGCAGTATTTT. The chain joins TRBV19 to TRBJ2-3; 7 positions match TRBD2. CDR1 is LNHDA and CDR2 is SQIVND in the germline V gene (reference sequence). After removal of 5 bases from V and 9 bases from J, the junction contained 14 bases not matched to a gene. The CDR3 totals 15 residues.

The gene calls are TRBV7-2 and TRBJ2-4, with TRBD2 matching over 9 bases. This CDR3 is 17 amino acids long. The V gene end was trimmed by 5 bases and the J gene end by 0 bases; junction bases not matched to a gene: 8. Per germline, CDR1 SGHTA and CDR2 FQGNSA. The CDR3 region is CASSRRLAGLAKNIQYF. The CDR3 region has the DNA TGTGCCAGCAGCCGCCGGCTAGCGGGGTTAGCCAAAAACATTCAGTACTTC.

This clone was observed a few times. In DNA form, the CDR3 reads TGTGCCAGCAGCTCTAGCGGGAGGGAGCAGTACTTC. Translation: CASSSSGREQYF. The chain is built from TRBV11-3 and TRBJ2-7, with TRBD2 identical over 11 bases. The J segment lost 7 bases and the V segment lost 4 bases, leaving 0 bases of the junction unmatched. This CDR3 is 12 amino acids long. Germline-derived CDR1 and CDR2 are SGHNT and YENEEA.

V gene TRBV19 combines with J gene TRBJ2-3; TRBD1 matches at 8 bases. J lost 1 base, V lost 4 bases, and 7 bases had no gene match. Germline V lookup: CDR1 LNHDA, CDR2 SQIVND (reference sequence). The CDR3 covers 16 residues. CDR3 protein: CASSRPGQAGTDTQYF. The CDR3 nucleotides read TGTGCCAGTAGTAGGCCGGGACAGGCGGGCACAGATACGCAGTATTTT.

This clone was recorded a few times. This CDR3 is CASSLGGEAFF. CDR3 nucleotide sequence: TGTGCCAGCAGCTTGGGGGGTGAAGCTTTCTTT. The chain joins TRBV11-3 to TRBJ1-1; a possible D gene is TRBD1 (5 bases). CDR1 and CDR2 from the germline V gene are SGHNT and YENEEA. The CDR3 has 11 amino acids. V gave up 3 bases and J gave up 7 bases, with 6 bases separating them.

The rearrangement links TRBV9 to TRBJ2-5; TRBD2 aligns across 11 bases. After removal of 4 bases from V and 4 bases from J, the junction contained 9 bases not matched to a gene. Germline loops: CDR1 SGDLS, CDR2 YYNGEE. The CDR3 length is 16 residues. Written as DNA, the CDR3 is TGTGCCAGCAGCCTCACTAGCGGGGGAGGCTTAGAGACCCAGTACTTC. Translation gives CASSLTSGGGLETQYF. Variable domain in full (rest from reference TRBV9 and TRBJ2-5): DSGVTQTPKHLITATGQRVTLRCSPRSGDLSVYWYQQSLDQGLQFLIQYYNGEERAKGNILERFSAQQFPDLHSELNLSSLELGDSALYFCASSLTSGGGLETQYFGPGTRLLVL.

This chain uses TRBV7-8 with TRBJ1-5, with 9 bases identical to TRBD1. Looked up from germline, CDR1 is SGHVS and CDR2 is FQNEAQ. CDR3 length: 15 residues. V was clipped by 4 bases and J by 10 bases; unmatched bases: 11. CDR3 in amino acids: CASSSTGGEGVPQHF. The CDR3 DNA is TGTGCCAGCAGCTCTACAGGGGGCGAGGGGGTCCCCCAGCATTTT. The complete variable domain, with remaining parts taken from reference TRBV7-8 and TRBJ1-5, reads GAGVSQSPRYKVAKRGQDVALRCDPISGHVSLFWYQQALGQGPEFLTYFQNEAQLDKSGLPSDRFFAERPEGSVSTLKIQRTQQEDSAVYLCASSSTGGEGVPQHFGDGTRLSIL.

This clone was detected only once. The rearrangement links TRBV3-1 (or the pseudogene TRBV3-2) to TRBJ1-6, with D possibly being TRBD1 (5 bases). CDR1 and CDR2 from the germline V gene are LGHDT and YNNKEL (reference sequence). V was clipped by 3 bases and J by 5 bases, with 17 bases between them. The CDR3 has 17 amino acids. The DNA of the CDR3 is TGTGCCAGCAGCCAGGAGCAGGGTTTGGGGCATAATTCACCCCTCCACTTT. It is translated as CASSQEQGLGHNSPLHF.

This clone showed up just a few times. CDR3 amino acids: CASSQGGKIYNEQFF. The CDR3 nucleotides are TGTGCCAGCAGCCAGGGCGGGAAGATCTACAATGAGCAGTTCTTC. The chain joins TRBV14 to TRBJ2-1; weak D call: TRBD2 (6 bases). Looked up from germline, CDR1 is SGHDN and CDR2 is FVKESK. This CDR3 region has 15 residues. V lost 3 bases and J 3 bases, leaving 12 bases between the germline ends.

The V call is TRBV28, the J call TRBJ2-7; 9 bases align to TRBD1. Germline trimming cut 6 bases from V and 2 bases from J; bases unmatched to any gene: 5. The CDR3 has 14 residues. The germline V gene encodes CDR1 MDHEN and CDR2 SYDVKM. The CDR3 sequence is CASRVQGAPYEQYF. Here the CDR3 DNA reads TGTGCCAGCAGAGTACAGGGGGCCCCCTACGAGCAGTACTTC. Drawing the rest from reference TRBV28 and TRBJ2-7, the complete variable domain is DVKVTQSSRYLVKRTGEKVFLECVQDMDHENMFWYRQDPGLGLRLIYFSYDVKMKEKGDIPEGYSVSREKKERFSLILESASTNQTSMYLCASRVQGAPYEQYFGPGTRLTVT.

The gene calls are TRBV28 and TRBJ2-5; 7 nucleotides line up with TRBD1. The CDR3 sequence is 17 residues long. The V and J ends lost 8 bases and 4 bases, in that order; junction bases with no gene match: 19. The germline CDR1 and CDR2 sequences are MDHEN and SYDVKM. The CDR3 coding sequence is TGTGCCAGCCGGGTAGGGACAGCCACCCGGGAAAGAGAGACCCAGTACTTC. Protein product: CASRVGTATRERETQYF.

This chain uses TRBV2 with TRBJ1-2, with D uncertain. Germline loops: CDR1 SNHLY, CDR2 FYNNEI. V was trimmed by 2 bases and J by 3 bases, leaving 7 bases between them. This CDR3 has 13 residues. Here the CDR3 reads CASSELGHYGYTF. The CDR3 DNA reads TGTGCCAGCAGTGAACTGGGCCACTATGGCTACACCTTC. Together with reference TRBV2 and TRBJ1-2, the CDR3 gives the full variable domain: EPEVTQTPSHQVTQMGQEVILRCVPISNHLYFYWYRQILGQKVEFLVSFYNNEISEKSEIFDDQFSVERPDGSNFTLKIRSTKLEDSAMYFCASSELGHYGYTFGSGTRLTVV.

V and J are TRBV6-1 and TRBJ1-6; 9 nucleotides match TRBD1. The CDR3 spans 19 residues. Germline CDR1 reads MNHNS; CDR2 reads SASEGT. V gave up 3 bases and J gave up 3 bases; unmatched junction bases: 12. For the CDR3, the DNA is TGTGCCAGCAGTGAGCCGGGACAGGGCCGGACACGCTATAATTCACCCCTCCACTTT. Translating it yields CASSEPGQGRTRYNSPLHF.

The chain combines TRBV3-1 (or the pseudogene TRBV3-2) with TRBJ1-1; D not resolved. Trimming stripped 1 base from V and 4 bases from J, with 16 bases between. This CDR3 has 16 residues. From germline, CDR1 is LGHDT and CDR2 YNNKEL (reference sequence). This CDR3 is CASSQAATGYGTEAFF. The CDR3 DNA reads as TGTGCCAGCAGCCAAGCAGCAACCGGGTACGGCACTGAAGCTTTCTTT.

This clone was counted a single time. The rearrangement links TRBV5-8 to TRBJ1-1; D may be TRBD1 (5 bases). Trimming removed 6 bases at V and 10 bases at J, with 16 bases between. This CDR3 comprises 12 residues. CDR1 SGHTS and CDR2 YDEGEE come from the germline V gene. CDR3: CASNPRQSRAFF. The CDR3 region has the DNA TGTGCCAGCAACCCGAGACAGAGTCGAGCTTTCTTT. Variable domain in full (rest from reference TRBV5-8 and TRBJ1-1): EAGVTQSPTHLIKTRGQQATLRCSPISGHTSVYWYQQALGLGLQFLLWYDEGEERNRGNFPPRFSGRQFPNYSSELNVNALELEDSALYLCASNPRQSRAFFGQGTRLTVV.

J is TRBJ1-2 and V is TRBV28, with D tentatively TRBD1 (5 bases). Germline V CDR1 and CDR2: MDHEN, SYDVKM. The length of the CDR3 is 15 residues. V lost 3 bases to trimming and J lost 0 bases, with 11 bases between them. Here the CDR3 DNA reads TGTGCCAGCAGTTTCGGGGGGAAAACTAACTATGGCTACACCTTC. Translating it yields CASSFGGKTNYGYTF.

The chain employs TRBV5-1 and TRBJ1-6; 12 bases align to TRBD1. Germline CDR1 reads SGHRS; CDR2 reads YFSETQ. J was trimmed by 10 bases and V by 0 bases; bases with no gene match: 5. The CDR3 is made up of 16 amino acids. The CDR3 nucleotides are TGCGCCAGCAGCTTGGACGGGACAGGGGGCCGATCACCCCTCCACTTT. Its translation: CASSLDGTGGRSPLHF. Filled out from reference TRBV5-1 and TRBJ1-6, the complete variable domain reads KAGVTQTPRYLIKTRGQQVTLSCSPISGHRSVSWYQQTPGQGLQFLFEYFSETQRNKGNFPGRFSGRQFSNSRSEMNVSTLELGDSALYLCASSLDGTGGRSPLHFGNGTRLTVT.

The sample holds one count of this clone. In nucleotides, the CDR3 is TGTGCCAGCACCGGACAGGCCGATACGCAGTATTTT. Translated, it gives CASTGQADTQYF. The gene calls are TRBV2 and TRBJ2-3, with 7 bases fitting TRBD1. V trimming: 7 bases; J trimming: 6 bases; junction bases outside the gene matches: 4. CDR1 and CDR2 from the germline V gene are SNHLY and FYNNEI. This CDR3 has 12 residues.

The J gene is TRBJ1-6, the V gene TRBV6-4; 8 nucleotides align to TRBD1. Per germline, CDR1 MRHNA and CDR2 SNTAGT. The CDR3 extends over 14 amino acids. J lost 5 bases, V lost 7 bases, and 4 bases had no gene match. The chain's CDR3 is CASNRQGHNSPLHF. The CDR3 bases are TGTGCCAGCAATAGACAGGGGCATAATTCACCCCTCCACTTT.

CDR3 protein: CASSQVASGRETQYF. The CDR3 DNA reads as TGTGCCAGCAGCCAAGTCGCTAGCGGGAGGGAGACCCAGTACTTC. The chain couples TRBV14 to TRBJ2-5; 11 bases are shared with TRBD2. The V and J ends lost 1 base and 5 bases, in that order; junction bases with no gene match: 3. There are 15 residues in the CDR3. Germline values: CDR1 SGHDN, CDR2 FVKESK.